The 2 T cell receptor beta chains in this list originate from one sample, sequenced in a study of response to subunit inactivated influenza vaccine. A single record per CDR3 protein comes from TCRdb applying MiXCR to the RT-PCR reads. Of roughly 190,000 distinct CDR3 sequences listed, over 9.5% are singletons. These same data were also listed under a study on T cells expressing NK-cell markers. From that paper: The authors generated TCR beta cDNA through 5'RACE template switching with UMIs.

The sample consisted of CD8+ T cells sorted from PBMCs, taken approximately 13 days after vaccination. These receptors were collected from a man in his fifties or sixties who received an inactivated influenza vaccine.

This clonotype was seen a few times. The genes are TRBV11-2 and TRBJ2-5; 9 bases align to TRBD1. Losses at the gene ends were 2 bases for V and 0 bases for J; bases not matched to a gene: 10. Looked up from germline, CDR1 is SGHAT and CDR2 is FQNNGV. CDR3 length: 18 residues. The CDR3, as DNA: TGTGCCAGCAGCTTATTGGGACAGGGTGTTTCGGACCAAGAGACCCAGTACTTC. It encodes CASSLLGQGVSDQETQYF.

This clonotype was recorded many times. The rearrangement uses TRBV11-2 and TRBJ1-3; a possible D gene is TRBD1 (5 bases). The germline CDR1 and CDR2 sequences are SGHAT and FQNNGV. The CDR3 extends over 16 amino acids. Trimming cost V 5 bases and J 0 bases, with 14 bases left between them. This chain's CDR3 is CASSIWDPGSGNTIYF. In nucleotides, the CDR3 is TGTGCCAGCAGCATTTGGGACCCCGGCTCTGGAAACACCATATATTTT. The complete variable domain, with remaining parts taken from reference TRBV11-2 and TRBJ1-3, reads EAGVAQSPRYKIIEKRQSVAFWCNPISGHATLYWYQQILGQGPKLLIQFQNNGVVDDSQLPKDRFSAERLKGVDSTLKIQPAKLEDSAVYLCASSIWDPGSGNTIYFGEGSWLTVV.